This T cell receptor (beta chain) was obtained from a study of human thymus T cells (dated by TCRdb to about 2020). General notes on the study: The study characterized TCR alpha and beta repertoires from roughly 8 infant thymus samples and four related peripheral blood samples. Donor ages ranging from about 6 to 244 days were recorded, and several male and a couple of female infants were included in the cohort.

Points the paper makes about the study in general: The related research found that thymic TCR repertoires overlapped highly between unrelated individuals. On average, thymus samples gave roughly 800,000 unique TCRB clonotypes, whereas blood samples gave 75,000 to 95,000. Biased V and J gene segment usage appeared to be present in both thymic and peripheral blood repertoires.

Trimming takes 3 bases from V and 9 bases from J, and the germline ends sit 12 bases apart. Spanning cysteine to phenylalanine, the CDR3 consists of 13 amino acids. The read is trimmed to its CDR3 DNA, 39 bases read in frame from base 1. Reading the germline V gene (reference sequence) gives CDR1 LNHDA and CDR2 SQIVND. Thymus tissue was collected as surgical resects that were removed during corrective cardiac surgery. The donors were immunologically healthy infants in Finland who had open corrective cardiac surgery for congenital heart defects. Thymocytes were mechanically released from the tissue and were stored as pellets of roughly 10-34 million cells at -70 degrees C. A QIAsymphony instrument was used to extract genomic DNA from the frozen cell pellets. The immunoSEQ multiplex PCR assay was used to amplify the TCRB and TCRAD loci from a standardized quantity of quality-controlled genomic DNA. Amplicons spanned the V(D)J region at a length sufficient to cover the CDR3 and identify V and J genes. The commercial immunoSEQ service was used to sequence amplicons on an Illumina platform. For the original study's pipeline: Primer bias and sequencing errors were corrected as previously described, and TCRAD and TCRB were defined on the basis of the IMGT database. Repertoires were analysed with immunoSEQ Analyzer 3.0 and VDJTools, covering basic statistics, V/J segment usage, diversity estimates, rarefaction and pairwise overlap. Diversity was estimated with Chao1, ChaoE, Efron-Thisted, Shannon and inverse Simpson indices, and also on datasets down-sampled to the smallest sample. Repertoire overlap used strict matching of CDR3 nucleotide sequence, V gene and J gene, with Jaccard-based multidimensional scaling clustering. TCRdb retrieved this table from immuneACCESS and kept in-frame rearrangements only. Not all clones are present; in checked studies, unresolved V genes account for under half, and no reason is known for the remainder. V, J and clone size are those of that table, while D and trimming were read from the DNA. Across this sample there are 60,000 to 75,000 clones, with 85% to 95% seen only once. The top ten hold 0.03% to 0.035% of the sample.

Concerning this clone: It lacks a known antigen. Qualities for individual bases were not recorded, and no much larger clone is one base off.

Here the chain combines TRBV19 and TRBJ2-1, with TRBD2 as a weak D call on 5 bases. Sequencing was performed on thymus tissue. The receptor was derived from a girl less than two years old with a congenital heart defect but otherwise immunologically healthy. The CDR3 loop reads CASSILVGIEQFF. The nucleotides read TGTGCCAGTAGTATCCTCGTCGGGATTGAGCAGTTCTTC. Full variable domain (CDR3 extended with the reference TRBV19 and TRBJ2-1 proteins): DGGITQSPKYLFRKEGQNVTLSCEQNLNHDAMYWYRQDPGQGLRLIYYSQIVNDFQKGDIAEGYSVSREKKESFPLTVTSAQKNPTAFYLCASSILVGIEQFFGPGTRLTVL.